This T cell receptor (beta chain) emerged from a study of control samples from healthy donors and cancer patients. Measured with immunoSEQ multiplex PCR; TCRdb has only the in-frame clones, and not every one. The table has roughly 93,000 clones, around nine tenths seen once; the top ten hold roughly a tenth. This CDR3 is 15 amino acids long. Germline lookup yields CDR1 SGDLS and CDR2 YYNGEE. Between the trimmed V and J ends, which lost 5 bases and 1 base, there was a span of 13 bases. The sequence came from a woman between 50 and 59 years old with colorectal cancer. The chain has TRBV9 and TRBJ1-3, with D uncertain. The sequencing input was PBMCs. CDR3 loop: CASSPDMGSGNTIYF. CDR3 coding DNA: TGTGCCAGCAGTCCTGACATGGGGTCTGGAAACACCATATATTTT.